Each of the 15 T cell receptor beta chains below was sequenced from the same sample in a study of T cells after posttransplantation cyclophosphamide. Cyclophosphamide on days +3 and +4 followed busulfan-fludarabine conditioning and a marrow graft. Sequencing used immunoSEQ multiplex PCR; TCRdb keeps in-frame clones, though not all of them. The sample contains roughly 8,000 clones, none occurring once; roughly 20% lies in the top ten. The source material was PBMCs, sampled approximately 3 months after allogeneic stem cell transplant with posttransplant cyclophosphamide. These receptors were collected from a female patient in her sixties who received an allogeneic stem cell transplant from an unrelated donor, was CMV-positive, and had acute GVHD only. T cells may partly derive from the graft donor.

This clone has a count of ten or more. The chain recombines TRBV27 with TRBJ2-7; unclear D gene. Trimming removed 3 bases from V and 4 bases from J, with 4 bases in between. The CDR3 loop spans 11 amino acids. CDR1 and CDR2 from the germline V gene are MNHEY and SMNVEV (reference sequence). CDR3 protein: CASSFGYEQYF. CDR3 nucleotides: TGTGCCAGCAGTTTCGGGTACGAGCAGTACTTC.

This clone was observed many times. CDR3 coding DNA: TGCGCCAGCAGCTTCGCAGGGGGTTGGGAGCAGTACTTC. Protein sequence: CASSFAGGWEQYF. The rearrangement links TRBV5-1 to TRBJ2-7; 7 nucleotides align to TRBD1. V dropped 2 bases and J dropped 7; count of bases not matched to a gene: 6. From germline, CDR1 is SGHRS and CDR2 YFSETQ. This CDR3 has 13 amino acids.

There are many counts of this clone. The chain has TRBV27 and TRBJ1-1; D ambiguous. The CDR3 sequence is 11 residues long. V lost 10 bases to trimming and J lost 5 bases, with 11 bases between them. The germline gives CDR1 MNHEY, CDR2 SMNVEV (reference sequence). CDR3 in DNA: TGTGCCACCATCCGAGGTACTGAAGCTTTCTTT. It yields the protein CATIRGTEAFF.

This clone was detected ten times or more. The chain couples TRBV12-3 or TRBV12-4 to TRBJ1-2; weak D call: TRBD1 (6 bases). The V end was cut by 1 base, the J end by 7 bases, with 13 bases between. CDR3 length: 14 amino acids. This CDR3 reads CASSLGRARGGYTF. CDR3 in DNA: TGTGCCAGCAGTTTAGGTAGGGCCAGGGGTGGCTACACCTTC.

This clone was recorded at least ten times. This chain uses TRBV6-1 with TRBJ1-4; D call uncertain. Germline V gene data show CDR1 as MNHNS and CDR2 as SASEGT. The CDR3 contains 13 residues. V gave up 7 bases and J gave up 4 bases, with 10 bases separating them. CDR3 region: CASTLRLNEKLFF. Written as DNA, the CDR3 is TGTGCCAGCACCTTGCGACTTAATGAAAAACTGTTTTTT.

This clone was seen repeatedly, ten times or more. The V gene is TRBV13, the J gene TRBJ1-2, with 10 bases lining up with TRBD1. The J segment lost 2 bases and the V segment lost 5 bases, leaving 5 bases of the junction unmatched. CDR1 is PRHDT, CDR2 FYEKMQ, per germline (reference sequence). CDR3 size: 15 residues. The CDR3 coding sequence is TGTGCCAGCAGCCATAGGGGACAGGGGAACTATGGCTACACCTTC. Encoded protein: CASSHRGQGNYGYTF.

The chain links TRBV5-3 to TRBJ1-2, with D maybe TRBD1 (6 bases). TRBV5-3 is annotated as an ORF whose role is uncertain. V was shortened by 2 bases and J by 3 bases, with 17 bases between the two germline ends. This CDR3 is 16 amino acids long. The CDR3 loop reads CARSLGGAGHYYGYTF. The DNA for the CDR3 is TGTGCCAGAAGCTTAGGAGGTGCGGGACATTACTATGGCTACACCTTC.

This clone is labeled medium-sized. The CDR3 bases are TGTGCCAGCAGCTTGGGGGGGGTCGGATCCTACGAGCAGTACTTC. Residues: CASSLGGVGSYEQYF. J is TRBJ2-7 and V is TRBV13; 7 positions agree with TRBD2. This CDR3 region has 15 residues. The germline V gene has CDR1 PRHDT and CDR2 FYEKMQ (reference sequence). Trimming took 3 bases from V and 1 from J; bases not matched to a gene: 6.

This clone has at least ten counts. The rearrangement uses TRBV6-6 and TRBJ1-5, with TRBD1 matching over 8 bases. Germline V gene data show CDR1 as MNHNY and CDR2 as SVGAGI (reference sequence). Trimming removed 7 bases from V and 1 base from J; junction bases left unmatched: 6. This CDR3 comprises 15 residues. CDR3 protein: CASTMTGDSNQPQHF. Here the CDR3 DNA reads TGTGCCAGCACTATGACAGGGGACAGCAATCAGCCCCAGCATTTT.

In this sample, this clone turned up a few times. The chain links TRBV29-1 to TRBJ2-3, with a tentative D call TRBD1 (6 bases). The CDR3 has 15 amino acids. CDR1 and CDR2 from the germline V gene are SQVTM and ANQGSEA. V lost 1 base and J lost 8, with 19 bases in between. The CDR3 bases are TGCAGCGTTGAAGGGTGGGACCGCCGAGGGGGTACGCAGTATTTT. This translates into CSVEGWDRRGGTQYF.

Ten or more counts support this clone. The chain combines TRBV7-9 with TRBJ2-7; 13 positions agree with TRBD2. There are 16 residues in the CDR3. V was clipped by 3 bases and J by 5 bases; unmatched bases: 7. From germline, CDR1 is SEHNR and CDR2 FQNEAQ (reference sequence). CDR3 in DNA: TGTGCCAGCAGCTTCCTCGGGACTAGCGGGACCCACGAGCAGTACTTC. The encoded protein is CASSFLGTSGTHEQYF.

This clone is labeled as medium-sized. The CDR3 DNA reads TGTGCCAGCAGCAAAACAAATGGCTACACCTTC. This gives the protein CASSKTNGYTF. The chain employs TRBV7-9 and TRBJ1-2; D call uncertain. The CDR3 has 11 residues. V gave up 5 bases and J gave up 6 bases, with 7 bases separating them. Germline loops: CDR1 SEHNR, CDR2 FQNEAQ (reference sequence). Using reference TRBV7-9 and TRBJ1-2 for the parts outside the CDR3, the full variable domain is DTGVSQNPRHKITKRGQNVTFRCDPISEHNRLYWYRQTLGQGPEFLTYFQNEAQLEKSRLLSDRFSAERPKGSFSTLEIQRTEQGDSAMYLCASSKTNGYTFGSGTRLTVV.

Many counts were recorded for this clone. The chain joins TRBV6-6 to TRBJ2-7; 9 nucleotides align to TRBD2. Trimming cost V 6 bases and J 0 bases; bases outside gene matches: 3. Germline assignment: CDR1 MNHNY and CDR2 SVGAGI (reference sequence). The CDR3 consists of 14 residues. CDR3 sequence reads: CASSHSGSSYEQYF. The CDR3 coding sequence is TGTGCCAGCAGCCATAGCGGGAGCTCCTACGAGCAGTACTTC.

The J gene is TRBJ2-7, the V gene TRBV9; the match to TRBD1 covers 8 bases. The germline V gene has CDR1 SGDLS and CDR2 YYNGEE. V was clipped by 4 bases and J by 1 base; unmatched bases: 10. This CDR3 is built from 16 residues. CDR3 loop: CASSLDPGTGSYEQYF. The CDR3 DNA is TGTGCCAGCAGCCTCGATCCCGGGACAGGTTCCTACGAGCAGTACTTC.

This clone was seen repeatedly, ten times or more. The V call is TRBV7-2, the J call TRBJ1-2; D unclear. Looked up from germline, CDR1 is SGHTA and CDR2 is FQGNSA. Trimming removed 6 bases at V and 6 bases at J, with 11 bases between. The CDR3 spans 12 residues. The CDR3 coding sequence is TGTGCCAGCAGTCCCAATGAGGATGGCTACACCTTC. Its protein product is CASSPNEDGYTF.